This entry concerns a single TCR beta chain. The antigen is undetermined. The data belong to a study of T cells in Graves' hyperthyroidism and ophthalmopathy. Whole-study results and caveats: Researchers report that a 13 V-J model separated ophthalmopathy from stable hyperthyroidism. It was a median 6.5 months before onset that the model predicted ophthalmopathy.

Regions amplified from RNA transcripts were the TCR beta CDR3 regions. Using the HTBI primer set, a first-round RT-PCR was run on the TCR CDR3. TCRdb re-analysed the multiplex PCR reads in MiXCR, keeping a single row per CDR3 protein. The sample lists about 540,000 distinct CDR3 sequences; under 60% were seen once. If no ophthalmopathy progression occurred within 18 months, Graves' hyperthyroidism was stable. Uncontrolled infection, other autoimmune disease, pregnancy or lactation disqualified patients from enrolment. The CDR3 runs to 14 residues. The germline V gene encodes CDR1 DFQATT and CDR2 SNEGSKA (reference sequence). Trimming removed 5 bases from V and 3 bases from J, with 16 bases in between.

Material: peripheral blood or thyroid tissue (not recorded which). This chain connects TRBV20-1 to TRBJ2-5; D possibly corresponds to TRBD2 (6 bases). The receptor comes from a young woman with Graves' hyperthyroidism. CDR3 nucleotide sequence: TGCAGTGCTTTCGTCGGGAGAGTGGAAGAGACCCAGTACTTC. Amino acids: CSAFVGRVEETQYF.